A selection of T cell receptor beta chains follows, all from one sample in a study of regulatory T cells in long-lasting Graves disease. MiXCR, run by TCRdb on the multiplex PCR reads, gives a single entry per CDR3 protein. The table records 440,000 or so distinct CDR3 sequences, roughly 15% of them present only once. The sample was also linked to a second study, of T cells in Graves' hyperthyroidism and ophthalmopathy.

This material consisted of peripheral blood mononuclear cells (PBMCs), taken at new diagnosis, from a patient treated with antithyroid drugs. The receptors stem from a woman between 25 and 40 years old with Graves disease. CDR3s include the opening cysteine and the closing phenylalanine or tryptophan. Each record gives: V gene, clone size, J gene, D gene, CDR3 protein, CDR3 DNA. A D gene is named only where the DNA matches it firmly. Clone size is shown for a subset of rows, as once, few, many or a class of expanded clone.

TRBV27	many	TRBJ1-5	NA	CASRDRSNQPQHF	TGTGCCAGTCGGGACCGTAGCAATCAGCCCCAGCATTTT
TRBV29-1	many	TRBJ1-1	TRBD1	CSVMGQGWRNTEAFF	TGCAGCGTGATGGGACAGGGGTGGAGGAACACTGAAGCTTTCTTT
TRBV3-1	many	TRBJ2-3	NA	CASSQEIGSGTDTQYF	TGTGCCAGCAGCCAAGAGATCGGGAGCGGCACAGATACGCAGTATTTT
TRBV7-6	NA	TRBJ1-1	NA	CASSLSDSRIGAFF	TGTGCCAGCAGCCTCAGTGACAGTCGTATAGGAGCTTTCTTT
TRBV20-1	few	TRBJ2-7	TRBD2	CSAPLSGRLPGEQYF	TGCAGTGCACCTTTAAGCGGGAGGTTACCGGGAGAGCAGTACTTC
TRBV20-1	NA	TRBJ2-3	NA	CSAGPQITDTQYF	TGCAGTGCTGGCCCCCAGATCACAGATACGCAGTATTTT
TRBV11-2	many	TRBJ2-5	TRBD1	CASSLYDRGPQETQYF	TGTGCCAGCAGCTTATATGACAGGGGGCCCCAAGAGACCCAGTACTTC
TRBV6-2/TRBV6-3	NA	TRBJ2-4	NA	CASSYSNNRGTVAKNIQYF	TGTGCCAGCAGTTACTCGAATAATCGAGGGACCGTAGCCAAAAACATTCAGTACTTC
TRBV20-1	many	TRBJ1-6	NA	CSARDRVESSPLHF	TGCAGTGCTAGAGACAGGGTAGAGAGCTCACCCCTCCACTTT
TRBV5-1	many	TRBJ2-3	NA	CASSFRYSTTTDTQYF	TGCGCCAGCAGCTTTAGGTACAGCACTACCACAGATACGCAGTATTTT
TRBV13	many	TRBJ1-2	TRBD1	CASSSPGGYGYTF	TGTGCCAGCAGCTCCCCAGGGGGCTATGGCTACACCTTC
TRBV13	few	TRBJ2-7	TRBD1	CASSSLTDRGYEQYF	TGTGCCAGCAGCTCCCTCACGGACAGGGGCTACGAGCAGTACTTC
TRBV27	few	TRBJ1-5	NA	CASSLEGVSNQPQHF	TGTGCCAGCAGTTTAGAGGGGGTTAGCAATCAGCCCCAGCATTTT
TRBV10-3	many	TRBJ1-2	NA	CAISDTGRVDYGYTF	TGTGCCATCAGTGATACGGGCAGGGTGGACTATGGCTACACCTTC
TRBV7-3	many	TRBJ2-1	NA	CASSRVRGPYNEQFF	TGTGCCAGCAGCCGTGTCAGGGGACCCTACAATGAGCAGTTCTTC
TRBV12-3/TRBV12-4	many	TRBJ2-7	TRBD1	CASRTLGQGNYEQYF	TGTGCCAGCAGGACCCTGGGACAGGGGAACTACGAGCAGTACTTC
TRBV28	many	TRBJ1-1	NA	CASSQDSTEAFF	TGTGCCAGCAGCCAGGACAGCACTGAAGCTTTCTTT
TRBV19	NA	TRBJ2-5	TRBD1	CASKETGGVLAETQYF	TGTGCCAGCAAAGAGACAGGGGGCGTTCTTGCGGAGACCCAGTACTTC
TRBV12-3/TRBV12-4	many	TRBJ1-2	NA	CASSLAGPYGYTF	TGTGCCAGCAGTTTAGCAGGCCCCTATGGCTACACCTTC
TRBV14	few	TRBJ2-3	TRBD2	CASSLVAGDTQYF	TGTGCCAGCAGCCTAGTAGCGGGAGATACGCAGTATTTT
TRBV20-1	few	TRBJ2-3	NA	CSARRGWLVTDTQYF	TGCAGTGCTAGACGAGGTTGGCTGGTCACAGATACGCAGTATTTT
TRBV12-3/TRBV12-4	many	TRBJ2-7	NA	CASSLGRGRYEQYF	TGTGCCAGCAGTTTAGGCAGGGGTCGTTACGAGCAGTACTTC
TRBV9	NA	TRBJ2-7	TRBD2	CASSVGALAGGEQYF	TGTGCCAGCAGCGTCGGAGCACTAGCGGGAGGCGAGCAGTACTTC
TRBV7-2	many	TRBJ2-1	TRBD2	CASSSRLAGLNEQFF	TGTGCCAGCAGCTCTAGACTAGCGGGACTCAATGAGCAGTTCTTC